This T cell receptor beta chain was found in a study of shared clonotypes between healthy human individuals (dated by TCRdb to the early 2020s). Regarding the complete study: The cohort included a few men and a couple of women between 18 and 49 years of age. For each donor, CD4 naive and CD4 memory were each run on three plates, CD8 naive on two plates, and CD8 memory on one plate. To estimate repertoire size and how much clonotype sharing occurs between individuals, the study deeply sequenced the blood TCR repertoires of 5 or 6 healthy adults. Libraries were prepared and TCR repertoires were sequenced by different laboratories using diverse techniques, in order to increase sequencing depth and limit assay-specific biases. Between about 0.9 and 9 billion PBMCs per donor were obtained by leukapheresis.

From V the trimming removes 3 bases and from J it removes 0 bases, while the gene matches leave 8 bases of the junction unaccounted for. Measured from the cysteine to the phenylalanine, the CDR3 is 17 residues long. The sequence is cut down to CDR3 DNA, 51 bases in frame from base 1. The germline V gene supplies CDR1 SGDLS and CDR2 YYNGEE. A remark on this clone: The antigen it recognizes is unknown. Within one base of it there is no much larger clone, and no base qualities were kept.

CD8 naive samples were obtained by positive selection for CCR7 among CD45RO-negative cells, yielding a CD45RA+CCR7+ population from which TemRA cells were excluded. Healthy HIV-negative adults with no recently reported acute infections or vaccinations were included as donors. Every donor was a Caucasian adult living in Nashville, Tennessee, USA. After blood collection by leukapheresis, PBMCs were isolated using Ficoll-Histopaque density gradient centrifugation and then cryopreserved in the vapor phase of liquid nitrogen. Purity and quantity of every magnetically sorted T cell population were checked by analytical flow cytometry. Genomic DNA was isolated from every sorted fraction and measured by UV absorbance on a Nanodrop 2000c. Using the deep immunoSEQ assay, multiplex PCR amplified TCR CDR3 regions from genomic DNA. Extracted genomic DNA from each cell subset was distributed evenly across all wells of several immunoSEQ 96-well plates, and each plate was treated as a replicate. For sorted subsets, around 0.2 ug genomic DNA, equal to approximately 30,000 T cell genomes, was loaded into each replicate PCR. Purified libraries were quantified with a Qubit 3.0 fluorometer, sized on a Bioanalyzer 2100, and re-quantified with the KAPA Library Quantification kit. Every immunoSEQ 96-well plate was sequenced on a separate single-read 150-cycle Illumina NextSeq 550 flow cell. The authors processed their data as follows. Because the immunoSEQ output included only junctional sequences and no quality scores, the filtering could not be the same as the filtering used for full-length reads. Sequences were annotated with PyIR, a Python wrapper for IgBLAST v1.9, using IMGT germline references to assign V/J genes and CDR3. Reads with weak V/J assignments (E-value above 1e-6), missing CDR3, stop codons, out-of-frame junctions, or ambiguous translated residues were removed. V3J clonotypes were defined as sequences sharing an identical inferred V gene, J gene, and CDR3 amino acid sequence. Percentage overlap between repertoires was calculated by dividing the number of shared unique clonotypes by the size of the smaller repertoire. RTK rarefaction, the Chao1 estimator, and Recon v2.1 estimates of unobserved clonotypes were used to assess repertoire richness. Generation probabilities were computed with OLGA for all TCRbeta clonotypes obtained by the gDNA method from a handful of donors. TCRdb limited this immuneACCESS table to in-frame rearrangements with V and J called. A share of clones is missing; checked studies link under half to unresolved V genes, and the rest is unexplained. Clone size and V and J calls were adopted from that table, with D and trimming inferred from the DNA. This sample has around 1,900,000 clones in its table, and over 85% of those were observed once. In total, the top ten clones hold about 1.7% of the sample.

What the research found in general, with its limitations: Incomplete sequencing was indicated by rarefaction of sorted-subset datasets, despite the large sequencing depth. Higher generation probabilities were observed for clonotypes shared by all four sorted-subset donors than for non-shared clonotypes. Estimated clonotype richness was generally larger for naive than for memory subsets. Sampling was restricted to blood, and TCR repertoires in tissue are likely to differ from TCR repertoires in blood. Because the study included a small number of donors, the genetic and exposure-history diversity represented was limited. Based on pairwise subsampling, the degree of clonotype sharing among donors was expected to be affected by sequencing depth. Roughly 5% of naive CD4, roughly 3.5% of naive CD8, about 2.1% of memory CD4, and 0.4% of memory CD8 clonotypes were shared across several donors.

The sequencing sample was made of naive CD8+ T cells from PBMCs. What the cell subset or site label conveys for this sample: CD45RA+CCR7+. This clonotype originated in a man aged 18 to 29 in good health. Some clones in this sample may be carry-over from other donors' samples. This sequence uses TRBV9 and TRBJ2-1; 8 nucleotides in the junction match TRBD2. The CDR3 reads CASSDPHSGSSYNEQFF. Here is the DNA: TGTGCCAGCAGCGATCCCCACAGCGGGAGCTCCTACAATGAGCAGTTCTTC.